A single sample gave rise to the 20 T cell receptor beta chains below, sequenced in a study of spatial heterogeneity in lung cancer. Indicated time point: sample taken at primary tumor resection. Unsorted samples of tumor, nontumor lung or frozen PBMC had their whole RNA sequenced. From the 5' RACE reads, TCRdb called clonotypes with MiXCR, one entry per CDR3 protein. Here the sample spans under 75,000 distinct CDR3 sequences, roughly 8% being singletons. The sample in question was PBMCs, obtained at surgery. These receptors all come from a female donor with early-stage non-small cell lung cancer.

To note about this clonotype: A much bigger clone sits one base away, suggesting this may be a read error. The chain couples TRBV10-2 to TRBJ2-4; the D is unclear. CDR1 and CDR2 from the germline V gene are WSHSY and SAAADI. The CDR3 is 12 residues long. CDR3 sequence (DNA): TGCGCCAGCAGTACGGACGCAAACATTCAGAACTTC. This codes for CASSTDANIQNF.

This rearrangement joins TRBV20-1 to TRBJ2-5; TRBD2 aligns across 11 bases. After removal of 1 base from V and 5 bases from J, the junction contained 6 bases not matched to a gene. Germline CDR1 DFQATT, CDR2 SNEGSKA (reference sequence). The CDR3 is made up of 15 amino acids. The CDR3 region has the DNA TGCAGTGCTAGAGTGTTAGCGGGGGGGCCGGAGACCCAGTACTTC. It translates to CSARVLAGGPETQYF.

The chain links TRBV11-2 to TRBJ1-3; D gene ambiguous. Germline V gene sequence: CDR1 SGHAT, CDR2 FQNNGV. The CDR3 has 16 amino acids. Trimming took off 4 bases at V and 0 bases at J, with 13 bases between the two ends. CDR3 loop: CASSSQLPSSGNTIYF. The CDR3 DNA reads as TGTGCCAGCAGCTCACAACTCCCGAGCTCTGGAAACACCATATATTTT.

The rearrangement uses TRBV19 and TRBJ1-4, with TRBD1 identical over 9 bases. V was clipped by 9 bases and J by 17 bases; unmatched bases: 16. The germline gives CDR1 LNHDA, CDR2 SQIVND (reference sequence). This CDR3 has 13 amino acids. The CDR3 here is CARRPALDRGVFF. CDR3 in DNA: TGTGCCAGACGCCCAGCCCTGGACAGGGGAGTATTTTTT.

In this sample, this clonotype turned up many times. The chain joins TRBV12-3 or TRBV12-4 to TRBJ2-2; no reliable D call. Between the trimmed V and J ends, which lost 3 bases and 7 bases, there was a span of 12 bases. This CDR3 contains 14 residues. CDR3 in amino acids: CASSFGRLGGELFF. The CDR3 nucleotides read TGTGCCAGCAGTTTCGGACGGCTCGGCGGGGAGCTGTTTTTT.

By sample fraction, this clonotype is medium-sized. This rearrangement joins TRBV3-1 to TRBJ1-6, with TRBD1 identical over 8 bases. The ends lost 4 bases at V and 7 bases at J; junction bases unmatched: 3. Germline CDR1 reads LGHDT; CDR2 reads YNNKEL (reference sequence). The CDR3 spans 14 residues. CDR3 nucleotides: TGTGCCAGCAGCCCAGGGGGCGCCAATTCACCCCTCCACTTT. Translating it yields CASSPGGANSPLHF.

This clonotype has at least ten counts. The chain couples TRBV5-1 to TRBJ2-5, with 12 bases identical to TRBD1. Germline-derived CDR1 and CDR2 are SGHRS and YFSETQ. J lost 5 bases, V lost 0 bases, and 5 bases had no gene match. The CDR3 runs to 16 residues. The CDR3 DNA reads as TGCGCCAGCAGCTTGGAGGGACAGGGGGCATGGGAGACCCAGTACTTC. It encodes CASSLEGQGAWETQYF. Full variable domain (remainder filled in from reference TRBV5-1 and TRBJ2-5): KAGVTQTPRYLIKTRGQQVTLSCSPISGHRSVSWYQQTPGQGLQFLFEYFSETQRNKGNFPGRFSGRQFSNSRSEMNVSTLELGDSALYLCASSLEGQGAWETQYFGPGTRLLVL.

This clonotype occurred many times. The chain employs TRBV19 and TRBJ1-2; D is perhaps TRBD1 (5 bases). The CDR3 has 12 amino acids. Germline CDR1 and CDR2: LNHDA and SQIVND (reference sequence). Deletions cut 10 bases from V and 3 bases from J, with 12 bases between. The CDR3: CAIPGGDYGYTF. In DNA form, the CDR3 reads TGTGCCATTCCTGGGGGGGACTATGGCTACACCTTC.

J is TRBJ1-5 and V is TRBV9; the match to TRBD1 covers 7 bases. The CDR3 is made up of 15 amino acids. V shed 3 bases and J 4 bases; nucleotides not matched to a gene: 7. CDR1 is SGDLS and CDR2 is YYNGEE in the germline V gene. CDR3 sequence reads: CASSAAQGSNQPQHF. For the CDR3, the DNA is TGTGCCAGCAGCGCAGCACAGGGGAGTAATCAGCCCCAGCATTTT. Filled out from reference TRBV9 and TRBJ1-5, the complete variable domain reads DSGVTQTPKHLITATGQRVTLRCSPRSGDLSVYWYQQSLDQGLQFLIQYYNGEERAKGNILERFSAQQFPDLHSELNLSSLELGDSALYFCASSAAQGSNQPQHFGDGTRLSIL.

This clonotype was detected a few times. The chain couples TRBV19 to TRBJ2-5; 7 bases map to TRBD1. The V segment lost 5 bases and the J segment 2 bases; nucleotides outside the gene matches: 11. Germline assignment: CDR1 LNHDA and CDR2 SQIVND (reference sequence). The CDR3 is 16 amino acids. CDR3 DNA sequence: TGTGCCAGTAGTGAACCGGGACAGAGTCTACAAGAGACCCAGTACTTC. This gives the protein CASSEPGQSLQETQYF.

This chain joins TRBV29-1 and TRBJ2-1; D uncertain. V lost 2 bases and J 5 bases, leaving 4 bases between the germline ends. CDR1 is SQVTM, CDR2 ANQGSEA, per germline. The CDR3 has 11 residues. This CDR3 is CSVELNNEQFF. In DNA, the CDR3 is TGCAGCGTTGAACTAAACAATGAGCAGTTCTTC.

This clonotype was seen ten or more times. The rearrangement links TRBV12-3 or TRBV12-4 to TRBJ1-1, with 8 bases lining up with TRBD1. V was clipped by 6 bases and J by 1 base; unmatched bases: 10. The CDR3 runs to 16 residues. CDR3 sequence (DNA): TGTGCCAGCAGCCATAGTCCCGGGACAGGGAACACTGAAGCTTTCTTT. Translated, it gives CASSHSPGTGNTEAFF.

There are many counts of this clonotype. The CDR3 region has the DNA TGTGCCAGCAGCGTAGGGTCCTTGAATTCACCCCTCCACTTT. Translation gives CASSVGSLNSPLHF. The J gene is TRBJ1-6, the V gene TRBV9, with no clear D. The CDR3 runs to 14 residues. The germline V gene encodes CDR1 SGDLS and CDR2 YYNGEE. V lost 0 bases and J lost 7, with 8 bases in between.

Comments on this clonotype: Being one base from a much bigger clone, this may be a read error. V is TRBV5-1 and J is TRBJ1-1; possible D gene TRBD1, 6 bases. The V end was cut by 3 bases, the J end by 6 bases, with 15 bases between. Germline CDR1 and CDR2: SGHRS and YFSETQ. CDR3 length: 14 residues. CDR3 sequence reads: CASSSEQGGAEAFF. CDR3 DNA: TGCGCCAGCAGCTCGGAACAGGGAGGGGCTGAAGCTTTCTTT.

The chain couples TRBV5-4 to TRBJ1-5, with D unclear. V was pared by 0 bases and J by 0 bases, with 10 bases between. The CDR3 covers 16 residues. Germline V gene data show CDR1 as SGHNT and CDR2 as YYREEE (reference sequence). The CDR3 DNA is TGTGCCAGCAGCTTGGGGCCGGGGTATAGCAATCAGCCCCAGCATTTT. Residues: CASSLGPGYSNQPQHF.

V is TRBV3-1 and J is TRBJ1-1; possible D gene TRBD1, 5 bases. The V gene lost 4 bases and the J gene lost 1 base, with 10 bases spanning the gap. The CDR3 is 14 amino acids. Looked up from germline, CDR1 is LGHDT and CDR2 is YNNKEL (reference sequence). CDR3 nucleotides: TGTGCCAGCAGCCTCGTCGGGGCGAACACTGAAGCTTTCTTT. It specifies CASSLVGANTEAFF.

This clonotype was seen a few times. This rearrangement joins TRBV11-2 to TRBJ2-1, with 10 bases lining up with TRBD2. The CDR3 runs to 13 residues. V gave up 6 bases and J gave up 9 bases; unmatched junction bases: 5. Per the germline V gene, CDR1 is SGHAT and CDR2 is FQNNGV. CDR3 in amino acids: CASRAVAGGEQFF. In nucleotides, the CDR3 is TGTGCCAGCAGGGCGGTAGCGGGGGGTGAGCAGTTCTTC.

This clonotype was seen a handful of times. The chain carries TRBV19 and TRBJ1-4; 8 nucleotides line up with TRBD1. Per germline, CDR1 LNHDA and CDR2 SQIVND (reference sequence). The CDR3 totals 13 residues. Germline trimming cut 7 bases from V and 7 bases from J; bases unmatched to any gene: 5. CDR3 in amino acids: CASTPGTGEKLFF. The CDR3 nucleotides are TGTGCCAGTACTCCAGGGACAGGTGAAAAACTGTTTTTT.

The sample holds a few counts of this clonotype. The chain has TRBV28 and TRBJ2-3; 8 nucleotides agree with TRBD2. Germline trimming cut 4 bases from V and 6 bases from J; bases unmatched to any gene: 12. Germline CDR1 is MDHEN and CDR2 is SYDVKM. The CDR3 spans 16 residues. The CDR3 spells CASSSLEGLAGDTQYF. The CDR3 nucleotides are TGTGCCAGCAGTTCCCTTGAGGGGCTAGCGGGCGATACGCAGTATTTT.

This clonotype was detected ten times or more. The V and J genes are TRBV6-5 and TRBJ1-1, with D possibly TRBD1 on 6 matching bases. This CDR3 region has 15 residues. V gave up 0 bases and J gave up 1 base, with 9 bases separating them. CDR1 and CDR2 (germline): MNHEY, SVGAGI. CDR3 amino acids: CASSYSPTGNTEAFF. For the CDR3, the DNA is TGTGCCAGCAGTTACTCCCCGACAGGGAACACTGAAGCTTTCTTT.